This T cell receptor beta chain stems from a study of blood T cell repertoires in COVID-19. At the level of the study: Samples taken during acute and convalescent COVID-19 were collected in the United States, Italy and Spain. Sources were T cells, B-cell-depleted T cells, or PBMCs; the material itself was cDNA or gDNA.

In the study's own analysis: Reference gene primer amplification yielded estimated nucleated cell counts. The repertoire was sequenced with immunoSEQ multiplex PCR; TCRdb's copy has only in-frame clones and lacks some. Clone size and V and J calls were adopted from that table, with D and trimming inferred from the DNA. Found here are roughly 26,000 clones, 82% of them singletons; the top ten hold 25% to 35%. The CDR3 runs to 13 residues. V dropped 4 bases and J dropped 9; count of bases not matched to a gene: 8. The J gene is TRBJ1-2, the V gene TRBV12-3 or TRBV12-4; 7 bases line up with TRBD1. The receptor comes from a human donor in a cohort sampled during active COVID-19. Material for sequencing was peripheral blood. The CDR3 nucleotides are TGTGCCAGCAGTTCACAGGGGTTTTATCGCTACACCTTC. This gives the protein CASSSQGFYRYTF.